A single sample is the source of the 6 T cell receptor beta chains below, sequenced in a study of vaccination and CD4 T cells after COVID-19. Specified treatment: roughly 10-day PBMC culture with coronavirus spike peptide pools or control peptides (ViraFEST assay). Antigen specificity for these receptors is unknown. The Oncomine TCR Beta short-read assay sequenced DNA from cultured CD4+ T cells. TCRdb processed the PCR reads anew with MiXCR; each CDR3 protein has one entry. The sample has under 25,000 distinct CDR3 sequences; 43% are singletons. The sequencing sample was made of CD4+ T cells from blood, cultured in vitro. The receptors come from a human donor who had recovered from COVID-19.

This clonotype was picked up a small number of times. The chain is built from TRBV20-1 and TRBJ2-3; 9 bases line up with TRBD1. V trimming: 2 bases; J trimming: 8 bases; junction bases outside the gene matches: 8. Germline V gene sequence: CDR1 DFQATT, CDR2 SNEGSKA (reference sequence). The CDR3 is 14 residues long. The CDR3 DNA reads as TGCAGTGCTAGACTGGGACAGGGTTGGCGTACGCAGTATTTT. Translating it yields CSARLGQGWRTQYF.

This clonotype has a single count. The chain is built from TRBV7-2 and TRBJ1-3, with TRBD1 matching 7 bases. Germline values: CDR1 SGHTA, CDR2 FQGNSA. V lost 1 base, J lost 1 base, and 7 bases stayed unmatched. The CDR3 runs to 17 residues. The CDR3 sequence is CASSLVGQRFSGNTIYF. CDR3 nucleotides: TGTGCCAGCAGCTTAGTGGGACAGAGATTTTCTGGAAACACCATATATTTT.

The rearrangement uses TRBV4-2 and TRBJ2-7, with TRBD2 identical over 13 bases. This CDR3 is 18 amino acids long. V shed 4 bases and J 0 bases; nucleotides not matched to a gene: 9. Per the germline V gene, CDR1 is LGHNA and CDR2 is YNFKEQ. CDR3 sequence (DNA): TGTGCCAGCAGCCCGGGGGGGACTAGCGGGACCCCCTCCTACGAGCAGTACTTC. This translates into CASSPGGTSGTPSYEQYF.

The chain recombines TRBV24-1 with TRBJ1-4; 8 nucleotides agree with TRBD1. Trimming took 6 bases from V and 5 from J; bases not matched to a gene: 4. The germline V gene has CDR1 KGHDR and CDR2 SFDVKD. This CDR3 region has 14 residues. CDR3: CATSRTGQNEKLFF. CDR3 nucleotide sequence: TGTGCCACCAGTCGGACAGGGCAAAATGAAAAACTGTTTTTT.

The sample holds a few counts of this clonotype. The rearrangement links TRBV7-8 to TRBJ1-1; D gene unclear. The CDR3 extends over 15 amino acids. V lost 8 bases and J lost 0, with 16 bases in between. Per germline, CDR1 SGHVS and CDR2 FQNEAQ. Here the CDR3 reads CASHRGPDLNTEAFF. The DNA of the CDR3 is TGTGCCAGCCACCGGGGTCCTGATTTGAACACTGAAGCTTTCTTT.

The CDR3 nucleotides read TGTGCCAGCACTCCGTCGGGGATGAGCGGCTATGGCTACACCTTC. Translating it yields CASTPSGMSGYGYTF. V usage is TRBV6-1 and J usage is TRBJ1-2; unclear D gene. Germline assignment: CDR1 MNHNS and CDR2 SASEGT. Trimming took off 7 bases at V and 4 bases at J, with 19 bases between the two ends. There are 15 residues in the CDR3.